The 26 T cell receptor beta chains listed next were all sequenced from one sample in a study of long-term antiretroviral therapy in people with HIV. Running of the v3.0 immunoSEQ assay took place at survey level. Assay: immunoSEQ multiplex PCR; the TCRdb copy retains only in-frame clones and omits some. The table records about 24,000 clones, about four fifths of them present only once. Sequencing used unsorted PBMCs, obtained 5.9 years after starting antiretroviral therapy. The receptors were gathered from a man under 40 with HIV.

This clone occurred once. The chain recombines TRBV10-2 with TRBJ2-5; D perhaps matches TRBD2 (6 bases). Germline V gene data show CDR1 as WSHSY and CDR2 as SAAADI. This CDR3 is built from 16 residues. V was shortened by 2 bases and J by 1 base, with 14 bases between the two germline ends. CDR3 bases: TGCGCCAGCAGTGAGATCCCGCGGGGATTCCAAGAGACCCAGTACTTC. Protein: CASSEIPRGFQETQYF.

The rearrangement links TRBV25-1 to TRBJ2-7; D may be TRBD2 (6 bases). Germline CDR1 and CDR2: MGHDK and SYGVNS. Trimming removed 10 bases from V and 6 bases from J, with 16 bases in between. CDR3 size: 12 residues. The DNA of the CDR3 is TGTGCCACTCTTCGGACCGGGGGCGAGCAGTACTTC. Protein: CATLRTGGEQYF.

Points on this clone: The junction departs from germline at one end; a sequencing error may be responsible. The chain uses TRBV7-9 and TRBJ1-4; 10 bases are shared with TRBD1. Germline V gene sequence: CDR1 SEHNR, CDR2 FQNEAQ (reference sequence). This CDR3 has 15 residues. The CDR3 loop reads CASSLGQGANEKLFF. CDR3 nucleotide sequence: TGTGCCAGCAGTTTAGGACAGGGGGCTAATGAAAAACTGTTTTTT.

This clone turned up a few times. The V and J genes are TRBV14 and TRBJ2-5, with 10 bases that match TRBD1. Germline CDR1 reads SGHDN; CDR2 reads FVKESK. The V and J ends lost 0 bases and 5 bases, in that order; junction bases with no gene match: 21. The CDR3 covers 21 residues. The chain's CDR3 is CASSQEFDSAADRGLRETQYF. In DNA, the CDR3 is TGTGCCAGCAGCCAAGAATTCGATTCGGCGGCGGACAGGGGGTTGAGGGAGACCCAGTACTTC.

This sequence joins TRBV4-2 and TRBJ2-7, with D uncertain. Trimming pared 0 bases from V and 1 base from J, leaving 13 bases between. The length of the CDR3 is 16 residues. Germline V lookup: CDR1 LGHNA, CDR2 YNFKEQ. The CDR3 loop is CASSQDWPGPSYEQYF. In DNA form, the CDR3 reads TGTGCCAGCAGCCAAGATTGGCCGGGCCCTTCCTACGAGCAGTACTTC.

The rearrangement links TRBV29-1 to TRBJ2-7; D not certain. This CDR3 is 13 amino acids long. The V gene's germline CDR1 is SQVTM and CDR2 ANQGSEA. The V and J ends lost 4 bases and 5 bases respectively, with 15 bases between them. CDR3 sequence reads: CSVAPWGGNEQYF. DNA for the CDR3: TGCAGCGTTGCACCTTGGGGTGGGAACGAGCAGTACTTC.

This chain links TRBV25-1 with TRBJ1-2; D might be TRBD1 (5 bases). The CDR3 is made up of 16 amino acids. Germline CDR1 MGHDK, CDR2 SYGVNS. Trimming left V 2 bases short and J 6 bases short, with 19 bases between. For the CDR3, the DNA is TGTGCCAGCAGTGAAGGGCAAGCGTGGGGGAAGGATGGCTACACCTTC. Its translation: CASSEGQAWGKDGYTF.

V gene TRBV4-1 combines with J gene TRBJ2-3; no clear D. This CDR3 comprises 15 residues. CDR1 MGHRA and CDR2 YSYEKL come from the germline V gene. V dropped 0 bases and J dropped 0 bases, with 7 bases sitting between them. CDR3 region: CASSQDSGSTDTQYF. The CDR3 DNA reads TGCGCCAGCAGCCAAGATTCCGGGAGCACAGATACGCAGTATTTT.

The CDR3 region is CASSLGREKLFF. For the CDR3, the DNA is TGTGCCAGCAGCTTGGGGCGGGAAAAACTGTTTTTT. V is TRBV11-2 and J is TRBJ1-4; weak D call: TRBD1 (5 bases). CDR1 is SGHAT, CDR2 FQNNGV, per germline. CDR3 length: 12 amino acids. Trimming pared 3 bases from V and 8 bases from J, leaving 7 bases between.

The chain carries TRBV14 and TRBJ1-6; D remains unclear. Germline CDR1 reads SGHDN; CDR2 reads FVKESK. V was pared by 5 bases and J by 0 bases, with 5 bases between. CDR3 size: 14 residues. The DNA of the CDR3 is TGTGCCAGCAGCTCCTACTCCTATAATTCACCCCTCCACTTT. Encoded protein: CASSSYSYNSPLHF.

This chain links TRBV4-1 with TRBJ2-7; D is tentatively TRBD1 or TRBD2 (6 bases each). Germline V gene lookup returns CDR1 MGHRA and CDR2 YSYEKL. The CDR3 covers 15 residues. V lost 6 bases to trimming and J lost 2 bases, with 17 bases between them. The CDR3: CASSLIQGLTYEQYF. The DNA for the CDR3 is TGCGCCAGCAGTCTTATACAGGGACTCACCTACGAGCAGTACTTC.

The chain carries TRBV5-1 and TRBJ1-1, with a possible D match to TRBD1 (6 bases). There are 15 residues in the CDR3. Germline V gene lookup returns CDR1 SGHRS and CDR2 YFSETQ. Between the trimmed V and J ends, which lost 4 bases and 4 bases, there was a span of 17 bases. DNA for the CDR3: TGCGCCAGCAGCCGGGAGGGGGGTGTTATCACTGAAGCTTTCTTT. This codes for CASSREGGVITEAFF.

DNA for the CDR3: TGTGCCAGTAGCCAACCGCGGGGGGGGGACAAGGGTCCCCAGCATTTT. Amino acid sequence: CASSQPRGGDKGPQHF. The chain joins TRBV19 to TRBJ1-5, with D possibly being TRBD1 (6 bases). The CDR3 runs 16 residues. The V end was cut by 6 bases, the J end by 10 bases, with 25 bases between. Germline V gene data show CDR1 as LNHDA and CDR2 as SQIVND (reference sequence).

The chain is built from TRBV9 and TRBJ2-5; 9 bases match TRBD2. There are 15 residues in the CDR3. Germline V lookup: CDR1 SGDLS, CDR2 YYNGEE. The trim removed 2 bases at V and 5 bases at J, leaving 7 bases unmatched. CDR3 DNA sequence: TGTGCCAGCAGCGTGGTAGCGGGAGAGGGGGAGACCCAGTACTTC. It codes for CASSVVAGEGETQYF.

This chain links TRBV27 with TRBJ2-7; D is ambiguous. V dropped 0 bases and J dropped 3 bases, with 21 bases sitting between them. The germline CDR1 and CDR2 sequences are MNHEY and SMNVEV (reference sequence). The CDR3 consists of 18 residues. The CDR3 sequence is CASSLSMKGSHTIYEQYF. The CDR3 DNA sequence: TGTGCCAGCAGTTTATCGATGAAAGGTTCCCATACTATCTACGAGCAGTACTTC.

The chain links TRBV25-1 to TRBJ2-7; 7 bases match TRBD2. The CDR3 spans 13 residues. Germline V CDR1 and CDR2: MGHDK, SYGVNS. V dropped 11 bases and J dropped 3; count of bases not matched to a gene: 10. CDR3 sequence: CAARPAGSYEQYF. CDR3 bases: TGTGCCGCCCGCCCAGCGGGGAGCTACGAGCAGTACTTC.

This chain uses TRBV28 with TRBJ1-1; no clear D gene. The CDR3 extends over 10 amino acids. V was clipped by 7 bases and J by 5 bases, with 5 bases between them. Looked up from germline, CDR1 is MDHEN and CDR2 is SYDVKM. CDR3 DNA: TGTGCCAGCACCGATACTGAAGCTTTCTTT. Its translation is CASTDTEAFF. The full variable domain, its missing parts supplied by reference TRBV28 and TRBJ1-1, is DVKVTQSSRYLVKRTGEKVFLECVQDMDHENMFWYRQDPGLGLRLIYFSYDVKMKEKGDIPEGYSVSREKKERFSLILESASTNQTSMYLCASTDTEAFFGQGTRLTVV.

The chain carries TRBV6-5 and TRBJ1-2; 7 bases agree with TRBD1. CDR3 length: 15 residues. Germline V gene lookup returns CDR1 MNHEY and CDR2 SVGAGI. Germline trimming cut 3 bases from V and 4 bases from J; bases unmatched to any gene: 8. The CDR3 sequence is CASSYSTGDSYGYTF. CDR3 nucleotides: TGTGCCAGCAGTTATTCAACTGGGGACAGCTATGGCTACACCTTC.

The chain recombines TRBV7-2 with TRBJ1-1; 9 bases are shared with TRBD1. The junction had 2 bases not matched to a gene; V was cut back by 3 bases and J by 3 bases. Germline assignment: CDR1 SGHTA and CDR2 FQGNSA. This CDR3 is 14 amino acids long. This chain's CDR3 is CASSLTGGYTEAFF. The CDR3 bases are TGTGCCAGCAGCTTGACAGGGGGGTACACTGAAGCTTTCTTT.

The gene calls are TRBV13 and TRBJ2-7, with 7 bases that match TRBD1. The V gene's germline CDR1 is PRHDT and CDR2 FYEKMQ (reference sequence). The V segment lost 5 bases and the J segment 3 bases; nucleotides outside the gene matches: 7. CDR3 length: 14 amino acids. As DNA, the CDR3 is TGTGCCAGCAGCCCGGAACGGACAGGCTACGAGCAGTACTTC. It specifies CASSPERTGYEQYF.

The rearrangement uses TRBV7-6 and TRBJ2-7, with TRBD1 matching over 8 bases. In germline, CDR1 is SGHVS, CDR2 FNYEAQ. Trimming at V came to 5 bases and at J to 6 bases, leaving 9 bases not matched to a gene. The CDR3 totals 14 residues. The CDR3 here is CASSPTGTGIEQYF. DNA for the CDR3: TGTGCCAGCAGCCCAACCGGGACAGGCATCGAGCAGTACTTC.

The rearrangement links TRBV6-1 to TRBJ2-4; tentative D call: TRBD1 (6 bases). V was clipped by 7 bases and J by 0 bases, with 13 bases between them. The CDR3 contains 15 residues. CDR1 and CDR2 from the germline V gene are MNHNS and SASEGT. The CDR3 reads CASNPGQLAKNIQYF. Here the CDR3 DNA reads TGTGCCAGCAACCCCGGACAGCTAGCCAAAAACATTCAGTACTTC.

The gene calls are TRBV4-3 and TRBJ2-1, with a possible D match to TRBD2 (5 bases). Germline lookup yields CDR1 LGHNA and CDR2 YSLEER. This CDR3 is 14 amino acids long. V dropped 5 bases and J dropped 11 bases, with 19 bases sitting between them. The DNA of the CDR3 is TGCGCCAGCAGCTCCGAGGCGGGTCTTTCCAAGCAGTTCTTC. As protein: CASSSEAGLSKQFF.

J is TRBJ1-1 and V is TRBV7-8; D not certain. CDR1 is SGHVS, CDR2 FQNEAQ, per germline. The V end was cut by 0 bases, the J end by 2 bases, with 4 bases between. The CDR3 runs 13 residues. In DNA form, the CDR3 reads TGTGCCAGCAGCTTAGCCCTAAACACTGAAGCTTTCTTT. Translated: CASSLALNTEAFF.

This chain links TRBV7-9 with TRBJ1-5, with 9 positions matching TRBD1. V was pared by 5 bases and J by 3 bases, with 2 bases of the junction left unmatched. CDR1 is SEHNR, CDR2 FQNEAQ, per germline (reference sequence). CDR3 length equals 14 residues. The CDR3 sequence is CASSRDRDNQPQHF. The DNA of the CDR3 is TGTGCCAGCAGCCGGGACAGGGACAATCAGCCCCAGCATTTT.

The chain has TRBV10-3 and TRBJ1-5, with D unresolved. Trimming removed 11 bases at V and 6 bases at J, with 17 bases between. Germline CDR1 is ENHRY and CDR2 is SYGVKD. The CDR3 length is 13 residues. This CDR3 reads CASQWREGQPQHF. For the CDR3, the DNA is TGTGCCTCCCAGTGGCGCGAGGGTCAGCCCCAGCATTTT.